This T cell receptor beta chain is from a study of T-cell memory formation after mild COVID-19. J lost 3 bases, V lost 5 bases, and 6 bases had no gene match. The CDR3 sequence is 14 residues long. The germline V gene encodes CDR1 SEHNR and CDR2 FQNEAQ (reference sequence). MiXCR, applied by TCRdb to the 5' RACE reads, yields one record per CDR3 protein. The sample consists of about 400,000 distinct CDR3 sequences, 20% to 25% of them appearing once. Sequencing was done on a sample of PBMCs or a T cell subset sorted from them (not recorded which). This chain uses TRBV7-9 with TRBJ2-5; 7 bases match TRBD2. This sequence was found in an adult woman who had mild COVID-19 (a few samples of this study predate the infection). Cell type and time point are not known. In DNA, the CDR3 is TGTGCCAGCAGCCATCAAGGACTAGAAGAGACCCAGTACTTC. Residues: CASSHQGLEETQYF.